Below are 26 T cell receptor beta chains sequenced from a single sample in a study of T cell clonality in common variable immunodeficiency. Libraries were prepared by immunoSEQ multiplex PCR; TCRdb keeps only in-frame clonotypes and omits some of them. In total the sample includes about 59,000 clones, none of them seen once. Sequencing was carried out using peripheral blood mononuclear cells. These TCRs come from a person aged 18 to 75 in good health.

Many counts were recorded for this clone. The sequence runs out 3 residues before the end of the CDR3; the remainder is reconstructed from the germline J gene. This sequence joins TRBV19 and TRBJ1-2; TRBD1 is a possible D gene (5 bases). The CDR3 extends over 14 amino acids. Germline lookup yields CDR1 LNHDA and CDR2 SQIVND (reference sequence). This chain's CDR3 is CASSILGGVEGYTF. CDR3 bases read: TGTGCCAGTAGTATTCTCGGAGGGGTGGAGGGC.

Ten or more counts support this clone. The read comes to an end 3 residues before the CDR3 does, leaving the germline J gene to fill in the end. The chain is built from TRBV19 and TRBJ1-2; D gene ambiguous. Trimming left V 5 bases short and J 4 bases short, with 17 bases between. There are 15 residues in the CDR3. Germline V lookup: CDR1 LNHDA, CDR2 SQIVND (reference sequence). The CDR3 reads CASSGLEGQSYGYTF. The CDR3 DNA, read in part, is TGTGCCAGTAGTGGTTTGGAGGGCCAGAGCTATGGC.

This clone turned up a few times. The sequenced CDR3 bases are TGTGCCAGCAGCTTAGCGGGGGGGGGCGCGTTCGGGAATGGC. This encodes CASSLAGGGAFGNG. The whole CDR3 sequence is CASSLAGGGAFGNGYTF. This chain joins TRBV7-2 and TRBJ1-2; perhaps TRBD1 as D (6 bases). The CDR3 end lies 3 residues beyond the end of the read and is filled in from the germline J gene. This CDR3 has 17 amino acids. V was trimmed by 0 bases and J by 6 bases, leaving 20 bases between them. The germline V gene has CDR1 SGHTA and CDR2 FQGNSA.

This clone has ten or more counts. The sequence runs out 3 residues before the end of the CDR3; the remainder is reconstructed from the germline J gene. The chain carries TRBV7-2 and TRBJ2-3; the match to TRBD1 covers 7 bases. J lost 7 bases, V lost 1 base, and 5 bases had no gene match. The V gene's germline CDR1 is SGHTA and CDR2 FQGNSA. The CDR3 length is 14 residues. CDR3 region: CASSLGGTANTQYF. The CDR3 DNA, read in part, is TGTGCCAGCAGCTTAGGAGGGACAGCAAATACG.

This clone has a count of ten or more. The CDR3 extends 3 residues past the end of the read, so its final part is completed from the germline J gene. V usage is TRBV12-3 or TRBV12-4 and J usage is TRBJ2-3; D gene unclear. V dropped 6 bases and J dropped 6 bases, with 13 bases sitting between them. This CDR3 comprises 13 residues. CDR3 loop: CASSPVSTDTQYF. The part of the CDR3 DNA that was read is TGTGCCAGCAGCCCCGTTAGTACGGATACG.

This clone was counted many times. The CDR3 goes on 3 residues after the read ends, and that part is filled in from the germline J gene. The V gene is TRBV2, the J gene TRBJ1-1; D is unclear. From germline, CDR1 is SNHLY and CDR2 FYNNEI. CDR3 length: 13 amino acids. V gave up 6 bases and J gave up 0 bases, with 8 bases separating them. Incomplete CDR3 DNA: TGTGCCAGCAGCGACATTATGAACACTGAA. Encoded protein: CASSDIMNTE. The CDR3, in full, reads CASSDIMNTEAFF.

This clone was picked up many times. This CDR3 is CASSTLPGGNQPQHF. CDR3 DNA, as far as it was read: TGTGCCAGTAGTACCCTGCCAGGGGGGAATCAGCCC. V usage is TRBV19 and J usage is TRBJ1-5; 7 bases fit TRBD1. The read terminates 3 residues before the CDR3 end, so the remaining end is supplied by the germline J gene. Germline CDR1 LNHDA, CDR2 SQIVND (reference sequence). V shed 4 bases, J shed 4 bases, and the junction held 7 bases outside the gene matches. The CDR3 is made up of 15 amino acids.

This clone has a count of ten or more. The read finishes 3 residues shy of the CDR3 end, and the germline J gene is used to complete it. The chain employs TRBV18 and TRBJ2-1, with D possibly TRBD2 on 6 matching bases. There are 15 residues in the CDR3. CDR1 is KGHSH and CDR2 is LQKENI in the germline V gene. Trimming cost V 5 bases and J 9 bases, with 20 bases left between them. The CDR3 loop reads CASSMASATQGEQFF. CDR3 DNA, as far as it was read: TGTGCCAGCTCAATGGCTAGCGCCACTCAGGGTGAG. The variable domain in full, completed from reference TRBV18 and TRBJ2-1, reads NAGVMQNPRHLVRRRGQEARLRCSPMKGHSHVYWYRQLPEEGLKFMVYLQKENIIDESGMPKERFSAEFPKEGPSILRIQQVVRGDSAAYFCASSMASATQGEQFFGPGTRLTVL.

Ten or more counts support this clone. The CDR3 reads CASSLGPGLDEAFF. The CDR3 DNA, read in part, is TGTGCCAGCAGCTTGGGGCCCGGTTTAGACGAA. The V and J genes are TRBV7-9 and TRBJ1-1; TRBD1 is a possible D gene (5 bases). The CDR3 is cut off 3 residues early in the read; its end comes from the germline J gene. The CDR3 is 14 residues long. The germline CDR1 and CDR2 sequences are SEHNR and FQNEAQ (reference sequence).

This clone showed up many times. From the germline J gene comes the end of the CDR3, since the read stops 3 residues before it. This rearrangement joins TRBV7-9 to TRBJ1-4; D ambiguous. With 1 base removed from V and 6 bases from J, the gap between germline ends came to 9 bases. The CDR3 runs to 14 residues. Per the germline V gene, CDR1 is SEHNR and CDR2 is FQNEAQ (reference sequence). The sequenced CDR3 bases are TGTGCCAGCAGCTTAGTGGAGGGTGATGAAAAA. Amino acids: CASSLVEGDEK. The CDR3 as a whole reads CASSLVEGDEKLFF.

With respect to this clone: The CDR3 end is not reached by the read, which stops 3 residues before it; the germline J gene fills it in. The J gene is TRBJ2-3, the V gene TRBV19, with TRBD2 as a possible D gene (6 bases). CDR1 is LNHDA, CDR2 SQIVND, per germline (reference sequence). This CDR3 is 15 amino acids long. CDR3 DNA (partial): TGTGCCAGTAGTAATTGGAGGGGTGGGCAAGAGACG. This sequence encodes CASSNWRGGQET. From start to end, the CDR3 is CASSNWRGGQETQYF.

This clone has only a few counts. The read falls 3 residues short of the CDR3 end, and the missing part is taken from the germline J gene. The gene calls are TRBV5-1 and TRBJ2-5; 8 bases match TRBD1. V dropped 4 bases and J dropped 4; count of bases not matched to a gene: 12. The length of the CDR3 is 16 residues. From germline, CDR1 is SGHRS and CDR2 YFSETQ. The CDR3 DNA, read in part, is TGCGCCAGCAGCATCAGGACGGGACAGGATCGAGAGACC. The encoded protein is CASSIRTGQDRET. The whole CDR3 is CASSIRTGQDRETQYF. The full variable domain, its missing parts supplied by reference TRBV5-1 and TRBJ2-5, is KAGVTQTPRYLIKTRGQQVTLSCSPISGHRSVSWYQQTPGQGLQFLFEYFSETQRNKGNFPGRFSGRQFSNSRSEMNVSTLELGDSALYLCASSIRTGQDRETQYFGPGTRLLVL.

This clone was picked up a small number of times. The CDR3 end lies 3 residues beyond the end of the read and is filled in from the germline J gene. The chain combines TRBV25-1 with TRBJ2-2, with D unclear. This CDR3 region has 13 residues. CDR1 is MGHDK and CDR2 is SYGVNS in the germline V gene. V was shortened by 5 bases and J by 6 bases, with 10 bases between the two germline ends. The CDR3 reads CASSTRVPGELFF. Incomplete CDR3 DNA: TGTGCCAGCAGTACAAGGGTCCCCGGGGAG. Full variable domain (remainder filled in from reference TRBV25-1 and TRBJ2-2): EADIYQTPRYLVIGTGKKITLECSQTMGHDKMYWYQQDPGMELHLIHYSYGVNSTEKGDLSSESTVSRIRTEHFPLTLESARPSHTSQYLCASSTRVPGELFFGEGSRLTVL.

At least ten counts were recorded for this clone. The read finishes 3 residues shy of the CDR3 end, and the germline J gene is used to complete it. V and J are TRBV7-2 and TRBJ1-2; 10 bases are a match to TRBD1. V shed 6 bases, J shed 6 bases, and the junction held 4 bases outside the gene matches. This CDR3 spans 13 amino acids. The germline V gene encodes CDR1 SGHTA and CDR2 FQGNSA. CDR3 residues: CASSPTGGDGYTF. CDR3 bases read: TGTGCCAGCAGTCCGACAGGGGGCGATGGC.

This clone was observed many times. The read terminates 3 residues before the CDR3 end, so the remaining end is supplied by the germline J gene. V usage is TRBV2 and J usage is TRBJ1-3; D gene unclear. V was shortened by 7 bases and J by 0 bases, with 7 bases between the two germline ends. This CDR3 is built from 13 residues. The germline V gene encodes CDR1 SNHLY and CDR2 FYNNEI. The DNA read from the CDR3 is TGTGCCAGCAATAGAGACTCTGGAAACACC. Translated, it gives CASNRDSGNT. The whole CDR3 region reads CASNRDSGNTIYF.

This clone was recorded at least ten times. The read is 3 residues too short to cover the CDR3 end, so that end is filled in from the germline J gene. V is TRBV5-1 and J is TRBJ1-2; a weak D match, TRBD1 (5 bases). This CDR3 is built from 14 residues. Germline-derived CDR1 and CDR2 are SGHRS and YFSETQ. Trimming removed 0 bases from V and 3 bases from J, with 9 bases in between. The CDR3 sequence is CASSLVSGDYGYTF. The DNA read from the CDR3 is TGCGCCAGCAGCTTGGTTTCGGGGGACTATGGC. The whole variable domain, remainder taken from reference TRBV5-1 and TRBJ1-2, is KAGVTQTPRYLIKTRGQQVTLSCSPISGHRSVSWYQQTPGQGLQFLFEYFSETQRNKGNFPGRFSGRQFSNSRSEMNVSTLELGDSALYLCASSLVSGDYGYTFGSGTRLTVV.

This clone was observed many times. The CDR3 end lies 3 residues beyond the end of the read and is filled in from the germline J gene. The V call is TRBV7-2, the J call TRBJ1-1; D remains ambiguous. This CDR3 contains 14 residues. CDR1 is SGHTA and CDR2 is FQGNSA in the germline V gene. Trimming shortened V by 1 base and J by 3 bases, and 9 bases separated the two germline ends. The sequenced part of the CDR3 DNA is TGTGCCAGCAGCTTAGAACAGACCTACACTGAA. Protein: CASSLEQTYTE. The CDR3 in full is CASSLEQTYTEAFF.

This clone was counted ten times or more. Sequencing ends 3 residues short of the CDR3 end; the germline J gene provides the rest. This sequence joins TRBV4-2 and TRBJ2-2; D uncertain. The length of the CDR3 is 15 residues. The V gene's germline CDR1 is LGHNA and CDR2 YNFKEQ. With 1 base removed from V and 3 bases from J, the gap between germline ends came to 9 bases. The CDR3 is CASSQVETHTGELFF. CDR3 DNA (partial): TGTGCCAGCAGCCAAGTCGAAACTCACACCGGGGAG.

This clone is categorized as medium-sized. The read ends 3 residues shy of where the CDR3 ends; the end is completed using the germline J gene. The chain combines TRBV6-1 with TRBJ2-6; TRBD2 is a possible D gene (6 bases). The CDR3 consists of 15 residues. The germline V gene encodes CDR1 MNHNS and CDR2 SASEGT. Trimming removed 0 bases at V and 3 bases at J, with 6 bases between. CDR3 bases read: TGTGCCAGCAGTGAAGCGGGGGGTGGGGCCAACGTC. Translated, it gives CASSEAGGGANV. The full CDR3 reads CASSEAGGGANVLTF.

There are many counts of this clone. The read terminates 3 residues ahead of where the CDR3 ends, so the germline J gene completes it. This chain joins TRBV20-1 and TRBJ2-1; the D is unclear. The CDR3 is 16 amino acids. The V end was cut by 3 bases, the J end by 7 bases, with 22 bases between. Germline CDR1 DFQATT, CDR2 SNEGSKA (reference sequence). The sequenced part of the CDR3 DNA is TGCAGTGCTAGCGGCCACCTCTCAAGGGTAAGGAATGAG. Encoded protein: CSASGHLSRVRNE. The entire CDR3 protein is CSASGHLSRVRNEQFF.

Comment on this clone: The junction shows a germline mismatch at one end, possibly a read error. The CDR3 goes on 3 residues after the read ends, and that part is filled in from the germline J gene. Other DNA sequences of this sample code for an identical CDR3. The gene calls are TRBV30 and TRBJ1-3; D unclear. The CDR3 has 17 amino acids. Germline values: CDR1 GTSNPN, CDR2 SVGIG (reference sequence). The DNA read from the CDR3 is TGTGCCTGGAGTATTAACTTCGACACGTACTCTGGAAACACA. Translated: CAWSINFDTYSGNT. In full, the CDR3 is CAWSINFDTYSGNTIYF.

This clone was observed at least ten times. The junction does not match germline at one end; this may be a read error. The read stops 3 residues short of the end of the CDR3; the missing end is completed from the germline J gene. The chain links TRBV7-9 to TRBJ2-3; TRBD2 agrees at 10 bases. Per the germline V gene, CDR1 is SEHNR and CDR2 is FQNEAQ (reference sequence). The CDR3 contains 15 residues. CDR3 DNA, as far as it was read: TGTGCCAGCAGTTTAGCGGGGGGTTCATCAGATACG. Translation gives CASSLAGGSSDT. The full CDR3 protein reads CASSLAGGSSDTQYF.

This clone was counted ten times or more. Read data end 3 residues before the CDR3 end; the end is taken from the germline J gene. The gene calls are TRBV19 and TRBJ2-1; 15 positions match TRBD2. This CDR3 comprises 19 residues. Germline CDR1 reads LNHDA; CDR2 reads SQIVND (reference sequence). With V trimmed by 5 bases and J by 6 bases, 14 bases remained unmatched. The DNA read from the CDR3 is TGTGCCAGTAGTTACCACGTCCCGGGACTAGCGGGAGGCCGCAATGAG. It encodes CASSYHVPGLAGGRNE. The full CDR3 sequence reads CASSYHVPGLAGGRNEQFF.

This clone was recorded at least ten times. The read stops 3 residues short of the end of the CDR3; the missing end is completed from the germline J gene. This chain connects TRBV18 to TRBJ2-3, with 8 bases identical to TRBD2. CDR3 length: 15 residues. V lost 0 bases and J lost 1; bases outside the gene matches: 0. Germline CDR1 is KGHSH and CDR2 is LQKENI. The CDR3 sequence is CASSPPLAGTDTQYF. The sequenced CDR3 bases are TGTGCCAGCTCACCACCACTAGCGGGCACAGATACG.

This clone has a count of ten or more. The read is 3 residues too short to cover the CDR3 end, so that end is filled in from the germline J gene. The chain links TRBV18 to TRBJ2-7; no clear D gene. Per the germline V gene, CDR1 is KGHSH and CDR2 is LQKENI. The CDR3 is made up of 13 amino acids. Trimming cost V 0 bases and J 2 bases, with 5 bases left between them. CDR3 region: CASSPPIAYEQYF. The part of the CDR3 DNA that was read is TGTGCCAGCTCACCACCTATTGCCTACGAG.

This clone was seen repeatedly, ten times or more. The read falls 3 residues short of the CDR3 end, and the missing part is taken from the germline J gene. The rearrangement uses TRBV19 and TRBJ1-2; maybe TRBD1 (5 bases). V was clipped by 2 bases and J by 7 bases, with 17 bases between them. Germline assignment: CDR1 LNHDA and CDR2 SQIVND (reference sequence). The CDR3 covers 15 residues. CDR3 DNA, as far as it was read: TGTGCCAGTAGTATAACGGCAGGGTCAGGAGGTGGC. Its protein is CASSITAGSGGG. In full, the CDR3 is CASSITAGSGGGYTF. Full variable domain (missing parts from reference TRBV19 and TRBJ1-2): DGGITQSPKYLFRKEGQNVTLSCEQNLNHDAMYWYRQDPGQGLRLIYYSQIVNDFQKGDIAEGYSVSREKKESFPLTVTSAQKNPTAFYLCASSITAGSGGGYTFGSGTRLTVV.